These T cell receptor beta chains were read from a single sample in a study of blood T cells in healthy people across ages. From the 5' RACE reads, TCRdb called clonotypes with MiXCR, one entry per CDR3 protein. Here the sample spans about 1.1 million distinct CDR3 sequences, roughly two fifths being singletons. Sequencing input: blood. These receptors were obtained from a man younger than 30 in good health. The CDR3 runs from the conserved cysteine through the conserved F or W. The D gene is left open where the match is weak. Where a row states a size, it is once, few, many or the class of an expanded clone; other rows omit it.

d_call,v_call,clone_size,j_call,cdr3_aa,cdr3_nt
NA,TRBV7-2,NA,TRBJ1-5,CASSTTGTYNQPQHF,TGTGCCAGCAGCACTACAGGGACCTACAATCAGCCCCAGCATTTT
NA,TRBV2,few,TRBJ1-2,CASRTLDSLRGYTF,TGTGCCAGCAGGACCCTTGACAGTCTGAGGGGCTACACCTTC
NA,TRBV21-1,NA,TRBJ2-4,CASSKGTGGETRYF,TGTGCCAGCAGCAAAGGAACAGGGGGAGAGACCCGGTACTTC
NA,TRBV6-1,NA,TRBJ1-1,CASSKYGTAGLNTEAFF,TGTGCCAGCAGTAAGTACGGGACGGCTGGCCTGAACACTGAAGCTTTCTTT
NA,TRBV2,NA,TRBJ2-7,CASSALGEGEQYF,TGTGCCAGCAGTGCTTTAGGGGAAGGGGAGCAGTACTTC
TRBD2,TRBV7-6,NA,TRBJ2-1,CASGLVTSGYRNEQFF,TGTGCCAGCGGCTTAGTGACTAGCGGGTACAGGAATGAGCAGTTCTTC
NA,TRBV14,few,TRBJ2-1,CASSQDPYGYSEFF,TGTGCCAGCAGCCAAGATCCATATGGTTATTCCGAGTTCTTC
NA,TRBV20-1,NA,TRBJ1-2,CSAAQGGLGAGYTF,TGCAGTGCTGCACAGGGCGGCCTGGGGGCAGGCTACACCTTC
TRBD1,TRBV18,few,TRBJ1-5,CASSPSRDRAQPQHF,TGTGCCAGCTCCCCTAGCCGGGACAGAGCTCAGCCCCAGCATTTT
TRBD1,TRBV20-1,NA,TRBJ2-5,CSAPGQGRETQYF,TGCAGTGCCCCGGGACAGGGGAGGGAGACCCAGTACTTC
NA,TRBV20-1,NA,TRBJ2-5,CSARDGGYDNEQYF,TGCAGTGCTAGAGATGGGGGATACGACAATGAGCAGTACTTC
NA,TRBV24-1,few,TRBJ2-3,CATSDPDKNTQYF,TGTGCCACCAGTGACCCCGACAAGAATACGCAGTATTTT
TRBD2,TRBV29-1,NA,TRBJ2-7,CSVEVVAGPRGEQYF,TGCAGCGTGGAAGTAGTAGCGGGACCCCGTGGGGAGCAGTACTTC
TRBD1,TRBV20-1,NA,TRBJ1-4,CSARDRGTWKKLFF,TGCAGTGCTAGGGACAGGGGGACTTGGAAAAAACTGTTTTTT
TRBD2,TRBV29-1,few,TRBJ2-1,CSVEELAGEQFF,TGCAGCGTTGAAGAGCTAGCGGGGGAGCAGTTCTTC
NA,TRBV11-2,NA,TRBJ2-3,CASRRQGDTQYF,TGTGCCAGCAGAAGACAAGGAGATACGCAGTATTTT
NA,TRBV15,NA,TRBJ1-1,CATSLVGNTEAFF,TGTGCCACCAGCTTGGTGGGGAACACTGAAGCTTTCTTT
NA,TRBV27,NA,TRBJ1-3,CASSLSLSGNTIYF,TGTGCCAGCAGTTTATCCCTCTCTGGAAACACCATATATTTT
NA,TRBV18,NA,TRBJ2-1,CASSPGTMSGEQFF,TGTGCCAGCTCACCTGGAACGATGTCCGGTGAGCAGTTCTTC
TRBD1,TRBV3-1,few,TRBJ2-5,CASSQERARDRETQYF,TGTGCCAGCAGCCAAGAGAGGGCTCGGGACAGAGAGACCCAGTACTTC
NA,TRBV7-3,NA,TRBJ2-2,CASSPRQPSEANTGELFF,TGTGCCAGCAGCCCCAGACAGCCATCGGAAGCGAACACCGGGGAGCTGTTTTTT
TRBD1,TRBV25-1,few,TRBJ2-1,CASSEGQGFYNEQFF,TGTGCCAGCAGTGAGGGACAGGGATTTTACAATGAGCAGTTCTTC
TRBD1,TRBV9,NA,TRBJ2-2,CASSVLPRDRVATGELFF,TGTGCCAGCAGCGTTCTACCGCGGGACAGGGTTGCCACCGGGGAGCTGTTTTTT
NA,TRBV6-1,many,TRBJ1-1,CASSADRNTEAFF,TGTGCCAGCAGCGCCGACAGGAACACTGAAGCTTTCTTT
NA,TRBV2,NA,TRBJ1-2,CASRRIANYGYTF,TGTGCCAGCAGACGGATAGCTAACTATGGCTACACCTTC
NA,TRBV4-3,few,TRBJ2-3,CASSRRAGDTQYF,TGCGCCAGCAGCCGCAGGGCCGGAGATACGCAGTATTTT
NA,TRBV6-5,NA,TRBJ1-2,CASSDLSPYYGYTF,TGTGCCAGCTCAGACCTAAGCCCTTACTATGGCTACACCTTC
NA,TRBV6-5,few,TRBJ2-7,CASSYASSYEQYF,TGTGCCAGCAGTTACGCCAGCTCCTACGAGCAGTACTTC
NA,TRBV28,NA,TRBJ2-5,CASSFLQEGMETQYF,TGTGCCAGCAGTTTCTTACAGGAGGGGATGGAGACCCAGTACTTC
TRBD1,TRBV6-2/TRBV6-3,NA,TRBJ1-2,CASSSGGTAPCGYTF,TGTGCCAGCAGCTCCGGCGGGACAGCCCCTTGTGGCTACACCTTC
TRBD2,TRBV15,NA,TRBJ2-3,CATSRDLAGGNTDTQYF,TGTGCCACCAGCAGAGATCTTGCGGGGGGAAACACAGATACGCAGTATTTT
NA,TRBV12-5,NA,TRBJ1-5,CASGLAFPRRVGSNQPQHF,TGTGCTAGTGGTTTGGCCTTTCCGAGGAGGGTAGGGAGCAATCAGCCCCAGCATTTT
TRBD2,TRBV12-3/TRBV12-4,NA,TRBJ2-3,CASSTGTSRADTQYF,TGTGCCAGCAGCACCGGGACTAGCCGGGCAGATACGCAGTATTTT
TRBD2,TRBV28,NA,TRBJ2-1,CASRPPGVAGAYNEQFF,TGTGCCAGCAGGCCACCCGGGGTAGCGGGGGCATACAATGAGCAGTTCTTC
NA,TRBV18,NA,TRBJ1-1,CASSPRDGAYGTPLHTEAFF,TGTGCCAGCTCGCCTCGGGACGGAGCATACGGAACCCCACTCCACACTGAAGCTTTCTTT
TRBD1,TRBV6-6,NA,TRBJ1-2,CASSSHDRGGYGYTF,TGTGCCAGCAGTTCCCACGACAGGGGAGGCTATGGCTACACCTTC
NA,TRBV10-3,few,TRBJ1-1,CAIKAGVKTEAFF,TGTGCCATCAAGGCAGGGGTTAAGACTGAAGCTTTCTTT
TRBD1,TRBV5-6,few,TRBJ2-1,CASSPDTGGPYNEQFF,TGTGCCAGCAGCCCCGACACAGGGGGTCCCTACAATGAGCAGTTCTTC
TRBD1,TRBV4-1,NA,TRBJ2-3,CASSQGLDRGTDTQYF,TGCGCCAGCAGCCAGGGACTTGACAGGGGTACAGATACGCAGTATTTT
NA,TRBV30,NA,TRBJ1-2,CAWSVHRREGYYGYTF,TGTGCCTGGAGTGTACATCGGCGGGAAGGTTACTATGGCTACACCTTC
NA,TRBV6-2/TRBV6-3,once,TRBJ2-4,CAMSLDGHNEQYF,TGTGCCATGTCCTTGGACGGCCACAATGAGCAGTACTTC
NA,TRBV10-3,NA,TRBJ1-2,CAISEMGGRNYGYTF,TGTGCCATCAGTGAGATGGGTGGACGGAACTATGGCTACACCTTC
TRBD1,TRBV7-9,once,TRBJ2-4,CASSLATGGSDIQYF,TGTGCCAGCAGCTTAGCGACAGGGGGCAGCGACATTCAGTACTTC
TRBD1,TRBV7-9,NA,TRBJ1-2,CASSDQGAYYGYTF,TGTGCCAGCAGCGACCAGGGGGCATACTATGGCTACACCTTC
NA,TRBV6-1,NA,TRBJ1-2,CASSEALRKQRAGYTF,TGTGCCAGCAGTGAAGCGCTGAGGAAACAGCGCGCTGGCTACACCTTC
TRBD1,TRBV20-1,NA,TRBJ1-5,CSASGTGNGQPQHF,TGCAGTGCTAGCGGGACAGGGAATGGGCAGCCCCAGCATTTT
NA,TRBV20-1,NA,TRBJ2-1,CSASLQGNEQFF,TGCAGTGCTAGTCTACAGGGCAATGAGCAGTTCTTC
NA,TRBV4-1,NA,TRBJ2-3,CASSQDAGGLTDTQYF,TGCGCCAGCAGCCAAGATGCCGGGGGCCTCACAGATACGCAGTATTTT
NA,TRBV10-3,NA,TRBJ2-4,CAISDGGVAKNIQYF,TGTGCCATCAGTGACGGCGGTGTAGCCAAAAACATTCAGTACTTC
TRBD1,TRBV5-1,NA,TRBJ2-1,CASSSPPGQGHNEQFF,TGCGCCAGCAGCTCCCCTCCGGGACAGGGGCACAATGAGCAGTTCTTC
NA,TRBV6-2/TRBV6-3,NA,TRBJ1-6,CASRSLEGQRSPLHF,TGTGCCAGCAGATCCCTTGAAGGACAACGGTCACCCCTCCACTTT
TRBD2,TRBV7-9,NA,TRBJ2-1,CASSLVGGTNEQFF,TGTGCCAGCAGCTTAGTGGGGGGGACCAATGAGCAGTTCTTC
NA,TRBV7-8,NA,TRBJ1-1,CANSRRGRPVNTEAFF,TGTGCCAACAGCCGTCGTGGACGGCCGGTGAACACTGAAGCTTTCTTT
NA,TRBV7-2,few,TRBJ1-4,CASSLIAANEKLFF,TGTGCCAGCAGCTTAATTGCGGCTAATGAAAAACTGTTTTTT
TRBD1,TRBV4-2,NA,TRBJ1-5,CASSQRQGENQPQHF,TGTGCCAGCAGCCAAAGGCAGGGGGAAAATCAGCCCCAGCATTTT
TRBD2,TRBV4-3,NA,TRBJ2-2,CASSARWGGRPGNTGELFF,TGCGCCAGCAGCGCCCGATGGGGGGGTCGTCCTGGAAACACCGGGGAGCTGTTTTTT
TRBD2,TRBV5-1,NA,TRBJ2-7,CASSLAGTSGNNEQYF,TGCGCCAGCAGCTTGGCCGGGACTAGCGGTAACAATGAGCAGTACTTC
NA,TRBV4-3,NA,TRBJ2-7,CASSQVGVAEQYF,TGCGCCAGCAGCCAAGTAGGGGTTGCCGAGCAGTACTTC
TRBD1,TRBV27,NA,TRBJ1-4,CASSLHRGNEKLFF,TGTGCCAGCAGTTTACACAGGGGTAATGAAAAACTGTTTTTT
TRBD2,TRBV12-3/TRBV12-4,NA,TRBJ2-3,CASSWGGGATTDTQYF,TGTGCCAGCAGTTGGGGCGGGGGGGCCACCACAGATACGCAGTATTTT